Below, 18 T cell receptor beta chains from the same sample are listed, as sequenced in a study of blood T cell repertoires in COVID-19. Using immunoSEQ multiplex PCR, the repertoire was profiled, and TCRdb retains in-frame clones only, with some absent. The sample contains roughly 150,000 clones, 81% of which appear only once. The sequencing sample was made of peripheral blood. Every receptor here comes from a man in his fifties or sixties with active or convalescent COVID-19.

The chain joins TRBV18 to TRBJ2-3, with D possibly being TRBD1 (5 bases). CDR1 is KGHSH and CDR2 is LQKENI in the germline V gene. Trimming removed 6 bases from V and 1 base from J, with 17 bases in between. This CDR3 has 16 amino acids. In nucleotides, the CDR3 is TGTGCCAGCTCTAAAGACAGACCATCTGGCACAGATACGCAGTATTTT. Encoded protein: CASSKDRPSGTDTQYF.

V and J are TRBV28 and TRBJ1-6, with D possibly being TRBD1 (6 bases). Germline CDR1 MDHEN, CDR2 SYDVKM. V lost 8 bases, J lost 11 bases, and 13 bases lay in between. This CDR3 spans 12 amino acids. The CDR3: CASFSGETPLHF. The CDR3 DNA is TGTGCCAGCTTTTCAGGGGAGACACCCCTCCACTTT.

This clone came up a few times. The gene calls are TRBV3-1 (or the pseudogene TRBV3-2) and TRBJ1-1; unclear D gene. The CDR3 is 15 residues long. Germline loops: CDR1 LGHDT, CDR2 YNNKEL (reference sequence). The V end was cut by 0 bases, the J end by 2 bases, with 10 bases between. CDR3 protein: CASSQDAKLNTEAFF. The CDR3 DNA is TGTGCCAGCAGCCAAGATGCAAAACTAAACACTGAAGCTTTCTTT.

The chain combines TRBV28 with TRBJ2-2; D is perhaps TRBD2 (5 bases). V shed 6 bases and J shed 3 bases, with 17 bases lying between them. Per the germline V gene, CDR1 is MDHEN and CDR2 is SYDVKM. This CDR3 is 16 amino acids long. The CDR3 loop is CASSTQRSGYTGELFF. The CDR3 DNA reads as TGTGCCAGCAGCACACAGCGCTCGGGGTACACCGGGGAGCTGTTTTTT.

CDR3 sequence: CASSQGPSGSYNEQFF. As DNA, the CDR3 is TGCGCCAGCAGCCAAGGCCCTAGCGGGTCCTACAATGAGCAGTTCTTC. The gene calls are TRBV4-1 and TRBJ2-1, with 8 nucleotides matching TRBD2. The CDR3 runs 16 residues. J gave up 1 base and V 1 base, and 3 bases lay outside the gene matches. CDR1 is MGHRA and CDR2 is YSYEKL in the germline V gene.

The chain carries TRBV7-9 and TRBJ2-2; TRBD2 might be the D (6 bases). The CDR3 covers 16 residues. With 2 bases removed from V and 4 bases from J, the gap between germline ends came to 14 bases. Germline V gene data show CDR1 as SEHNR and CDR2 as FQNEAQ (reference sequence). The CDR3 DNA reads as TGTGCCAGCAGCTTACTGGCCTGGGGAGGCACCGGGGAGCTGTTTTTT. This sequence encodes CASSLLAWGGTGELFF.

The CDR3 DNA reads TGTGCCAGCAGCTCGGGACAATCACAGGGGGCCAACGTCCTGACTTTC. It is translated as CASSSGQSQGANVLTF. The chain recombines TRBV5-8 with TRBJ2-6; TRBD1 is a possible D gene (6 bases). The CDR3 length is 16 residues. Germline V gene sequence: CDR1 SGHTS, CDR2 YDEGEE. V lost 3 bases to trimming and J lost 4 bases, with 14 bases between them.

This clone was detected a few times. This sequence joins TRBV19 and TRBJ2-7; TRBD2 matches at 10 bases. Trimming removed 4 bases from V and 1 base from J; junction bases left unmatched: 7. Germline CDR1 is LNHDA and CDR2 is SQIVND (reference sequence). The CDR3 length is 16 residues. The CDR3 DNA reads as TGTGCCAGTAGTACTTCGAGGACTAGCGGTTCCTACGAGCAGTACTTC. Translating gives CASSTSRTSGSYEQYF.

J is TRBJ2-5 and V is TRBV28, with no clear D. This CDR3 contains 13 residues. From germline, CDR1 is MDHEN and CDR2 SYDVKM. Trimming took 3 bases from V and 5 from J, leaving 10 bases between them. The DNA for the CDR3 is TGTGCCAGCAGTTTCGGTTCAACGGAGACCCAGTACTTC. It translates to CASSFGSTETQYF. The full variable domain, completed using reference TRBV28 and TRBJ2-5, is DVKVTQSSRYLVKRTGEKVFLECVQDMDHENMFWYRQDPGLGLRLIYFSYDVKMKEKGDIPEGYSVSREKKERFSLILESASTNQTSMYLCASSFGSTETQYFGPGTRLLVL.

This clone was seen more than once but under ten times. The CDR3, as DNA: TGCAGTGCTAGTACAGCAGATAATTCACCCCTCCACTTT. Translation gives CSASTADNSPLHF. The rearrangement uses TRBV20-1 and TRBJ1-6; no clear D. Germline CDR1 and CDR2: DFQATT and SNEGSKA (reference sequence). V gave up 3 bases and J gave up 5 bases, with 8 bases separating them. This CDR3 is 13 amino acids long.

The rearrangement joins TRBV4-2 to TRBJ2-2; maybe TRBD1 (7 bases). Germline-derived CDR1 and CDR2 are LGHNA and YNFKEQ. The CDR3 sequence is 16 residues long. V lost 0 bases and J lost 5, with 13 bases in between. In DNA form, the CDR3 reads TGTGCCAGCAGCCAAGAATGGCAGGGGGGAACCGGGGAGCTGTTTTTT. Its translation is CASSQEWQGGTGELFF.

V is TRBV28 and J is TRBJ2-1; TRBD2 matches 14 bases. This CDR3 spans 15 amino acids. The trim removed 6 bases at V and 6 bases at J, leaving 4 bases unmatched. Germline V gene lookup returns CDR1 MDHEN and CDR2 SYDVKM. CDR3 sequence: CASRGGLAGVNEQFF. For the CDR3, the DNA is TGTGCCAGCAGGGGGGGACTAGCGGGAGTCAATGAGCAGTTCTTC.

The chain has TRBV7-2 and TRBJ1-2, with D tentatively TRBD1 (5 bases). The V end lost 5 bases, the J end lost 5 bases, and 12 bases lay between the germline ends. The CDR3 has 13 amino acids. The V gene's germline CDR1 is SGHTA and CDR2 FQGNSA. The CDR3 DNA sequence: TGTGCCAGCAGCCGCGGGGGGGGTTATGGCTACACCTTC. This codes for CASSRGGGYGYTF.

The chain links TRBV21-1 to TRBJ1-1. TRBV21-1 counts as a pseudogene. The CDR3 spans 16 residues. Here the CDR3 DNA reads TGTGCCAGCAGCAAATGGGAGGACCGGACCAACACTGAAGCTTTCTTT. Translating gives CASSKWEDRTNTEAFF.

This clone was seen a single time. The V gene is TRBV5-1, the J gene TRBJ1-2; D unresolved. Germline lookup yields CDR1 SGHRS and CDR2 YFSETQ. V was clipped by 0 bases and J by 4 bases, with 16 bases between them. This CDR3 spans 16 amino acids. The chain's CDR3 is CASSLGGSTTGYGYTF. CDR3 DNA: TGCGCCAGCAGCTTGGGAGGGTCTACCACGGGCTATGGCTACACCTTC.

The CDR3: CASSLSPGGAAEAFF. CDR3 nucleotide sequence: TGTGCCAGCAGTTTATCCCCCGGGGGGGCGGCTGAAGCTTTCTTT. The rearrangement joins TRBV28 to TRBJ1-1; perhaps TRBD1 as D (6 bases). CDR1 MDHEN and CDR2 SYDVKM come from the germline V gene. This CDR3 contains 15 residues. V lost 1 base to trimming and J lost 6 bases, with 15 bases between them.

This clone was counted between two and nine times. J is TRBJ1-2 and V is TRBV9; 11 bases agree with TRBD1. The length of the CDR3 is 16 residues. From germline, CDR1 is SGDLS and CDR2 YYNGEE. V lost 0 bases and J lost 6; bases outside the gene matches: 7. As DNA, the CDR3 is TGTGCCAGCAGCGTAGGTCCGGGACAGGGGGATGATGGCTACACCTTC. It yields the protein CASSVGPGQGDDGYTF.

V usage is TRBV7-2 and J usage is TRBJ2-7; TRBD2 matches 8 bases. This CDR3 is 14 amino acids long. The germline CDR1 and CDR2 sequences are SGHTA and FQGNSA. The junction had 2 bases not matched to a gene; V was cut back by 1 base and J by 3 bases. The CDR3 nucleotides read TGTGCCAGCAGCTTAGGTAGCGGGAACTACGAGCAGTACTTC. Translation: CASSLGSGNYEQYF. Variable domain in full (rest from reference TRBV7-2 and TRBJ2-7): GAGVSQSPSNKVTEKGKDVELRCDPISGHTALYWYRQSLGQGLEFLIYFQGNSAPDKSGLPSDRFSAERTGGSVSTLTIQRTQQEDSAVYLCASSLGSGNYEQYFGPGTRLTVT.